The 26 T cell receptor beta chains below all came from one sample that was sequenced in a study of T cell responses to AZD1222 COVID-19 vaccine. TCRdb's copy holds only in-frame clones and misses some; the assay was immunoSEQ multiplex PCR. The sample includes approximately 150,000 clones, around 91% of them seen just once. This specimen was peripheral blood, taken on day 0 of AZD1222 vaccination. Every receptor here comes from an adult in good health.

The rearrangement uses TRBV7-2 and TRBJ2-7; a weak D match, TRBD2 (5 bases). The CDR3 length is 13 residues. Germline V gene lookup returns CDR1 SGHTA and CDR2 FQGNSA. V dropped 5 bases and J dropped 7 bases, with 15 bases sitting between them. The CDR3 coding sequence is TGTGCCAGCAGCCCCCCACTAGTTCTAGAGCAGTACTTC. The encoded protein is CASSPPLVLEQYF.

The rearrangement joins TRBV28 to TRBJ1-2; no firm D call. This CDR3 is built from 11 residues. Germline V gives CDR1 MDHEN, CDR2 SYDVKM. V lost 5 bases to trimming and J lost 8 bases, with 9 bases between them. The chain's CDR3 is CASSKGRGYTF. CDR3 bases: TGTGCCAGCAGTAAGGGTAGGGGCTACACCTTC.

The gene calls are TRBV4-3 and TRBJ2-1; 9 nucleotides match TRBD2. V lost 3 bases and J lost 4; bases outside the gene matches: 10. CDR1 is LGHNA and CDR2 is YSLEER in the germline V gene. The CDR3 sequence is 17 residues long. The CDR3 protein is CASSQGITSGSYNEQFF. For the CDR3, the DNA is TGCGCCAGCAGCCAGGGAATTACTAGCGGGTCATACAATGAGCAGTTCTTC.

The chain combines TRBV12-3 or TRBV12-4 with TRBJ1-1; D remains unclear. There are 13 residues in the CDR3. Deletions cut 2 bases from V and 8 bases from J, with 12 bases between. CDR3 nucleotide sequence: TGTGCCAGCAGTTTATTTAGGCATCTCGAAGCTTTCTTT. This codes for CASSLFRHLEAFF.

This chain uses TRBV19 with TRBJ1-5; a possible D gene is TRBD1 (5 bases). Germline V gives CDR1 LNHDA, CDR2 SQIVND (reference sequence). The CDR3 spans 13 residues. V was shortened by 8 bases and J by 5 bases, with 13 bases between the two germline ends. CDR3 nucleotide sequence: TGTGCCAGTCGCGAAGTGGGGGATCAGCCCCAGCATTTT. As protein: CASREVGDQPQHF.

This chain uses TRBV24-1 with TRBJ2-1; 11 nucleotides line up with TRBD2. This CDR3 is built from 14 residues. Germline V gene data show CDR1 as KGHDR and CDR2 as SFDVKD. The ends lost 6 bases at V and 7 bases at J; junction bases unmatched: 4. The CDR3 sequence: CATSLAGGVNEQFF. In nucleotides, the CDR3 is TGTGCCACCAGTTTAGCGGGAGGGGTAAATGAGCAGTTCTTC.

Only one count was recorded for this clone. CDR3: CASSVRQTGTEAFF. DNA for the CDR3: TGTGCCAGCAGCGTTCGACAGACGGGGACTGAAGCTTTCTTT. The chain is built from TRBV9 and TRBJ1-1, with D perhaps TRBD1 (5 bases). There are 14 residues in the CDR3. V lost 2 bases and J 5 bases, leaving 13 bases between the germline ends. Germline V gene lookup returns CDR1 SGDLS and CDR2 YYNGEE. The variable domain in full, with the rest retrieved from reference TRBV9 and TRBJ1-1, is DSGVTQTPKHLITATGQRVTLRCSPRSGDLSVYWYQQSLDQGLQFLIQYYNGEERAKGNILERFSAQQFPDLHSELNLSSLELGDSALYFCASSVRQTGTEAFFGQGTRLTVV.

The chain links TRBV29-1 to TRBJ1-2; D is perhaps TRBD1 (6 bases). Germline CDR1 and CDR2: SQVTM and ANQGSEA. This CDR3 region has 11 residues. V was pared by 4 bases and J by 8 bases, with 11 bases between. The CDR3 nucleotides are TGCAGCGTTGCAGGGGCGGAAGGCTACACCTTC. Encoded protein: CSVAGAEGYTF. The full variable domain, its missing parts supplied by reference TRBV29-1 and TRBJ1-2, is SAVISQKPSRDICQRGTSLTIQCQVDSQVTMMFWYRQQPGQSLTLIATANQGSEATYESGFVIDKFPISRPNLTFSTLTVSNMSPEDSSIYLCSVAGAEGYTFGSGTRLTVV.

Of note for this clone: Other nucleotide sequences from this sample produce the same CDR3. The chain couples TRBV28 to TRBJ2-7; D remains unclear. Germline lookup yields CDR1 MDHEN and CDR2 SYDVKM. This CDR3 has 11 residues. Trimming left V 3 bases short and J 4 bases short, with 4 bases between. CDR3 region: CASSLGYEQYF. The CDR3 DNA reads as TGTGCCAGCAGTTTGGGGTACGAGCAGTACTTC. Complete variable domain (other parts from reference TRBV28 and TRBJ2-7): DVKVTQSSRYLVKRTGEKVFLECVQDMDHENMFWYRQDPGLGLRLIYFSYDVKMKEKGDIPEGYSVSREKKERFSLILESASTNQTSMYLCASSLGYEQYFGPGTRLTVT.

V is TRBV5-1 and J is TRBJ1-1, with D unresolved. This CDR3 is built from 13 residues. Germline loops: CDR1 SGHRS, CDR2 YFSETQ. V was cut by 2 bases and J by 1 base, with 6 bases left in between. The CDR3: CASSFSGNTEAFF. The CDR3 DNA sequence: TGCGCCAGCAGCTTTTCGGGGAACACTGAAGCTTTCTTT.

V gene TRBV6-5 combines with J gene TRBJ1-5; 8 positions match TRBD1. Germline V gene lookup returns CDR1 MNHEY and CDR2 SVGAGI. The CDR3 is made up of 14 amino acids. Trimming cost V 6 bases and J 7 bases; bases outside gene matches: 8. CDR3 protein: CASRQGAGRQPQHF. The CDR3 DNA follows: TGTGCCAGCAGGCAGGGGGCGGGAAGACAGCCCCAGCATTTT.

V gene TRBV6-5 combines with J gene TRBJ2-7; the match to TRBD1 covers 7 bases. J lost 5 bases, V lost 7 bases, and 11 bases had no gene match. The CDR3 runs 14 residues. CDR1 is MNHEY, CDR2 SVGAGI, per germline. CDR3 residues: CASILDRTPDEQYF. For the CDR3, the DNA is TGTGCCAGCATTCTGGACAGGACCCCCGACGAGCAGTACTTC.

The chain joins TRBV7-2 to TRBJ2-7; D unresolved. The CDR3 has 13 amino acids. CDR1 and CDR2 (germline): SGHTA, FQGNSA. Trimming left V 1 base short and J 6 bases short, with 10 bases between. The DNA for the CDR3 is TGTGCCAGCAGCTTAGGGACCCTAGGCGAGCAGTACTTC. Translation gives CASSLGTLGEQYF.

This chain joins TRBV21-1 and TRBJ1-5; no DNA check was done on the table's D call, TRBD1. TRBV21-1 is a documented pseudogene. The CDR3 extends over 20 amino acids. CDR3 region: CASSKFLWAGSDRVDQPQHF. CDR3 sequence (DNA): TGTGCCAGCAGCAAATTCTTATGGGCGGGGAGTGACAGGGTGGACCAGCCCCAGCATTTT.

The J gene is TRBJ1-1, the V gene TRBV28; the D gene is possibly TRBD1 (6 bases). This CDR3 spans 13 amino acids. Germline V gives CDR1 MDHEN, CDR2 SYDVKM. Trimming removed 1 base from V and 5 bases from J, with 8 bases in between. The CDR3 nucleotides are TGTGCCAGCAGTTTATTAGGGGGGACTGAAGCTTTCTTT. Translated, it gives CASSLLGGTEAFF.

J is TRBJ2-7 and V is TRBV6-2 or TRBV6-3; 8 nucleotides agree with TRBD2. Germline trimming cut 5 bases from V and 4 bases from J; bases unmatched to any gene: 16. The CDR3 consists of 17 residues. Looked up from germline, CDR1 is MNHEY and CDR2 is SVGEGT. The CDR3 sequence: CASSRGGRVEYEYEQYF. In DNA, the CDR3 is TGTGCCAGCAGTCGGGGGGGCAGGGTCGAATACGAATACGAGCAGTACTTC.

The V gene is TRBV4-3, the J gene TRBJ2-7; 12 bases fit TRBD2. The CDR3 extends over 15 amino acids. J was trimmed by 4 bases and V by 6 bases; bases with no gene match: 7. Per germline, CDR1 LGHNA and CDR2 YSLEER. CDR3 bases: TGCGCCAGCAGTCCCGCTGGGACTAGCGGGTACGAGCAGTACTTC. It codes for CASSPAGTSGYEQYF.

The chain carries TRBV7-8 and TRBJ2-7; no definite D call. With 2 bases removed from V and 5 bases from J, the gap between germline ends came to 7 bases. The CDR3 consists of 12 residues. Germline CDR1 SGHVS, CDR2 FQNEAQ. The CDR3 nucleotides are TGTGCCAGCAGCTTAAGTGGAGACGAGCAGTACTTC. Translating it yields CASSLSGDEQYF.

This rearrangement joins TRBV18 to TRBJ1-2; D remains ambiguous. Germline V gene sequence: CDR1 KGHSH, CDR2 LQKENI. With 0 bases removed from V and 2 bases from J, the gap between germline ends came to 7 bases. The CDR3 loop spans 14 amino acids. The CDR3 bases are TGTGCCAGCTCACCACCGTCCAGGAACTATGGCTACACCTTC. This encodes CASSPPSRNYGYTF.

The V and J genes are TRBV12-1 and TRBJ2-3; TRBD2, as called in the table, went unchecked against the DNA. TRBV12-1 represents a pseudogene. The CDR3 is made up of 16 amino acids. As DNA, the CDR3 is TGTGCCAGCAGGGCGGAGGGAAGACGAGTCACAGATACGCAGTATTTT. Translated: CASRAEGRRVTDTQYF.

This chain uses TRBV7-9 with TRBJ2-7; D remains ambiguous. CDR1 and CDR2 (germline): SEHNR, FQNEAQ (reference sequence). This CDR3 contains 13 residues. V was cut by 4 bases and J by 4 bases, with 11 bases left in between. The CDR3 reads CASSSDGSYEQYF. In DNA, the CDR3 is TGTGCCAGCAGCTCGGACGGTTCTTACGAGCAGTACTTC.

The CDR3 reads CATSDLGYAGGDTGELFF. CDR3 DNA: TGTGCCACCAGTGATTTGGGCTATGCGGGAGGGGACACCGGGGAGCTGTTTTTT. The chain links TRBV24-1 to TRBJ2-2, with 9 bases matching TRBD2. Germline loops: CDR1 KGHDR, CDR2 SFDVKD. Trimming at V came to 0 bases and at J to 3 bases, leaving 7 bases not matched to a gene. CDR3 length: 18 amino acids.

The J gene is TRBJ2-1, the V gene TRBV24-1, with D perhaps matching TRBD1 or TRBD2 (5 bases each). Germline values: CDR1 KGHDR, CDR2 SFDVKD. Trimming left V 9 bases short and J 7 bases short, with 24 bases between. CDR3 length: 16 amino acids. CDR3 nucleotide sequence: TGTGCCACCTCCACCTCTAGTCCTCTGGGACCTAATGAGCAGTTCTTC. Amino acids: CATSTSSPLGPNEQFF.

Notes on this clone: Other DNA variants within this sample encode the same CDR3. This chain links TRBV18 with TRBJ1-5; D gene unclear. V lost 3 bases and J 5 bases, leaving 8 bases between the germline ends. This CDR3 contains 13 residues. Germline V gene sequence: CDR1 KGHSH, CDR2 LQKENI. The CDR3 nucleotides are TGTGCCAGCTCACCTGGACGGGATCAGCCCCAGCATTTT. Residues: CASSPGRDQPQHF.

This chain joins TRBV28 and TRBJ2-2, with D possibly matching TRBD1 (5 bases). The germline V and J ends were trimmed by 2 bases and 5 bases, with 9 bases remaining between them. The CDR3 sequence is 14 residues long. Germline CDR1 reads MDHEN; CDR2 reads SYDVKM. CDR3 sequence (DNA): TGTGCCAGCAGTTTAAATCCAGGGACCGGGGAGCTGTTTTTT. Translating it yields CASSLNPGTGELFF.

This clone was found a few times. The chain links TRBV7-2 to TRBJ2-2; D remains ambiguous. The V end lost 1 base, the J end lost 1 base, and 7 bases lay between the germline ends. Looked up from germline, CDR1 is SGHTA and CDR2 is FQGNSA. The CDR3 totals 15 residues. The CDR3 protein is CASSLGQLNTGELFF. The CDR3 DNA reads as TGTGCCAGCAGCTTAGGCCAACTGAACACCGGGGAGCTGTTTTTT.